The 19 T cell receptor beta chains below all came from one sample that was sequenced in a study of T cell changes during pregnancy in multiple sclerosis. TCRdb keeps only in-frame clones here, not all; method: immunoSEQ multiplex PCR. The sample contains roughly 110,000 clones, around 90% of which appear only once. This sample comprised peripheral blood, obtained after pregnancy. These receptors all come from a female donor with multiple sclerosis, enrolled in a pregnancy study.

The chain's CDR3 is CASSSLTSGANVLTF. The CDR3 DNA follows: TGCGCCAGCAGCTCCCTAACCTCTGGGGCCAACGTCCTGACTTTC. The chain carries TRBV5-1 and TRBJ2-6; D remains unclear. V lost 3 bases, J lost 0 bases, and 7 bases lay in between. CDR1 and CDR2 from the germline V gene are SGHRS and YFSETQ. The CDR3 runs 15 residues.

This clone has a single count. The chain combines TRBV14 with TRBJ1-1; unclear D gene. Germline loops: CDR1 SGHDN, CDR2 FVKESK. This CDR3 region has 10 residues. Trimming pared 0 bases from V and 11 bases from J, leaving 4 bases between. CDR3 nucleotides: TGTGCCAGCAGCCAAGATGCGGCTTTCTTT. Amino acid sequence: CASSQDAAFF.

This clone occurred once. This sequence joins TRBV27 and TRBJ1-4, with TRBD1 as a possible D gene (6 bases). CDR3 length: 16 amino acids. V shed 5 bases and J shed 4 bases, with 17 bases lying between them. Germline V gene lookup returns CDR1 MNHEY and CDR2 SMNVEV (reference sequence). CDR3 DNA: TGTGCCAGCAGTCCCTGGACAGCCTACAGTAATGAAAAACTGTTTTTT. Translated, it gives CASSPWTAYSNEKLFF.

The chain carries TRBV28 and TRBJ2-1; 12 bases fit TRBD2. The ends lost 6 bases at V and 7 bases at J; junction bases unmatched: 7. The CDR3 spans 15 residues. Germline CDR1 is MDHEN and CDR2 is SYDVKM. CDR3 region: CASRDPTSGSNEQFF. Written as DNA, the CDR3 is TGTGCCAGCAGGGATCCGACTAGCGGGAGTAATGAGCAGTTCTTC.

V usage is TRBV5-1 and J usage is TRBJ2-1; 7 positions match TRBD2. Germline V gene data show CDR1 as SGHRS and CDR2 as YFSETQ. The CDR3 is 16 residues long. The J segment lost 3 bases and the V segment lost 0 bases, leaving 6 bases of the junction unmatched. DNA of the CDR3: TGCGCCAGCAGCTTGGTTTCTAGCGGAGGCTACAATGAGCAGTTCTTC. Translation gives CASSLVSSGGYNEQFF.

The chain recombines TRBV6-5 with TRBJ1-3; D ambiguous. The V gene lost 10 bases and the J gene lost 2 bases, with 15 bases spanning the gap. The V gene's germline CDR1 is MNHEY and CDR2 SVGAGI. The CDR3 has 14 residues. The CDR3 is CATKYGGAGNTIYF. CDR3 sequence (DNA): TGTGCCACCAAATATGGCGGAGCTGGAAACACCATATATTTT.

This chain joins TRBV6-1 and TRBJ2-5, with TRBD2 matching over 8 bases. The germline V gene encodes CDR1 MNHNS and CDR2 SASEGT. The CDR3 length is 14 residues. The ends lost 7 bases at V and 5 bases at J; junction bases unmatched: 9. This CDR3 reads CASTQREGAETQYF. In DNA, the CDR3 is TGTGCCAGCACCCAACGGGAGGGTGCGGAGACCCAGTACTTC.

The V gene is TRBV2, the J gene TRBJ1-1, with 7 bases that match TRBD1. Germline loops: CDR1 SNHLY, CDR2 FYNNEI. J was trimmed by 4 bases and V by 10 bases; bases with no gene match: 6. CDR3 size: 12 residues. The CDR3 region has the DNA TGTGCCACGTCGGACAGGTTCACTGAAGCTTTCTTT. This sequence encodes CATSDRFTEAFF.

The V and J genes are TRBV2 and TRBJ1-2; a weak D match, TRBD1 (6 bases). The CDR3 sequence is 14 residues long. V dropped 1 base and J dropped 4 bases, with 10 bases sitting between them. The germline V gene encodes CDR1 SNHLY and CDR2 FYNNEI. In DNA form, the CDR3 reads TGTGCCAGCAGTGAAGGGCAAGGGGGCTATGGCTACACCTTC. Its translation: CASSEGQGGYGYTF.

The chain links TRBV10-2 to TRBJ1-5, with 7 bases that match TRBD1. Germline V CDR1 and CDR2: WSHSY, SAAADI. This CDR3 comprises 17 residues. With V trimmed by 6 bases and J by 2 bases, 13 bases remained unmatched. The CDR3, as DNA: TGCGCCAGCAGCCCCCGGTACAGGGGAGAGGGCAATCAGCCCCAGCATTTT. This encodes CASSPRYRGEGNQPQHF.

The CDR3 region is CASSKQGSGNQPQHF. The CDR3 region has the DNA TGTGCCAGCAGTAAACAGGGGTCGGGCAATCAGCCCCAGCATTTT. The J gene is TRBJ1-5, the V gene TRBV27; 7 positions agree with TRBD1. The germline gives CDR1 MNHEY, CDR2 SMNVEV (reference sequence). This CDR3 region has 15 residues. Losses at the gene ends were 5 bases for V and 2 bases for J; bases not matched to a gene: 6.

The chain is built from TRBV10-1 and TRBJ1-1; D is unresolved. V lost 4 bases and J 0 bases, leaving 6 bases between the germline ends. The V gene's germline CDR1 is WNHNN and CDR2 SYGVQD (reference sequence). This CDR3 is 13 amino acids long. The CDR3 region is CASSAAVNTEAFF. The CDR3, as DNA: TGCGCCAGCAGTGCGGCGGTGAACACTGAAGCTTTCTTT.

The chain combines TRBV4-2 with TRBJ1-6; TRBD1 is a possible D gene (6 bases). CDR1 LGHNA and CDR2 YNFKEQ come from the germline V gene. The CDR3 has 17 residues. V was trimmed by 1 base and J by 7 bases, leaving 17 bases between them. The CDR3 nucleotides are TGTGCCAGCAGCCAAGGAGAGAACAGGGTCGGAAATTCACCCCTCCACTTT. This encodes CASSQGENRVGNSPLHF.

This sequence joins TRBV7-9 and TRBJ1-1; 9 bases fit TRBD1. Germline V gene data show CDR1 as SEHNR and CDR2 as FQNEAQ (reference sequence). CDR3 length: 16 amino acids. The ends lost 0 bases at V and 5 bases at J; junction bases unmatched: 7. The CDR3 DNA reads as TGTGCCAGCAGCTTAGCGCCGGGACAGGGCGGAACTGAAGCTTTCTTT. It translates to CASSLAPGQGGTEAFF.

This sequence joins TRBV19 and TRBJ2-7; weak D call: TRBD2 (5 bases). Germline V gives CDR1 LNHDA, CDR2 SQIVND (reference sequence). There are 14 residues in the CDR3. Trimming left V 4 bases short and J 7 bases short, with 17 bases between. In DNA, the CDR3 is TGTGCCAGTAGTAAAGTCGGTGGGGAGAGGGAGCAGTACTTC. Protein: CASSKVGGEREQYF.

The chain links TRBV13 to TRBJ2-2, with 14 positions matching TRBD2. V shed 1 base and J 3 bases; nucleotides not matched to a gene: 7. The germline gives CDR1 PRHDT, CDR2 FYEKMQ (reference sequence). CDR3 length: 19 amino acids. The CDR3 DNA reads as TGTGCCAGCAGCTTAGCAGGGACTAGCGGGAGATGGGACACCGGGGAGCTGTTTTTT. Protein product: CASSLAGTSGRWDTGELFF.

This chain connects TRBV10-3 to TRBJ1-4; TRBD1 agrees at 8 bases. Germline CDR1 and CDR2: ENHRY and SYGVKD. The CDR3 runs to 12 residues. J gave up 8 bases and V 9 bases, and 5 bases lay outside the gene matches. DNA for the CDR3: TGTGCCATTGGACAGGGCCCCGAAAAACTGTTTTTT. This encodes CAIGQGPEKLFF.

The chain couples TRBV5-1 to TRBJ2-3; no clear D. The CDR3 runs 14 residues. V lost 2 bases and J 1 base, leaving 8 bases between the germline ends. Looked up from germline, CDR1 is SGHRS and CDR2 is YFSETQ. The CDR3 here is CASSLSSRTDTQYF. For the CDR3, the DNA is TGCGCCAGCAGCTTATCTAGTCGCACAGATACGCAGTATTTT. The full variable domain, rest sourced from reference TRBV5-1 and TRBJ2-3, is KAGVTQTPRYLIKTRGQQVTLSCSPISGHRSVSWYQQTPGQGLQFLFEYFSETQRNKGNFPGRFSGRQFSNSRSEMNVSTLELGDSALYLCASSLSSRTDTQYFGPGTRLTVL.

The chain carries TRBV2 and TRBJ2-6; 7 nucleotides align to TRBD1. The germline gives CDR1 SNHLY, CDR2 FYNNEI. With 6 bases clipped from V and 3 bases from J, the junction kept 5 bases outside the gene matches. The CDR3 totals 15 residues. The chain's CDR3 is CASRDRRSGANVLTF. The CDR3 DNA reads TGTGCCAGCAGGGACAGGAGGAGTGGGGCCAACGTCCTGACTTTC. Full variable domain (missing parts from reference TRBV2 and TRBJ2-6): EPEVTQTPSHQVTQMGQEVILRCVPISNHLYFYWYRQILGQKVEFLVSFYNNEISEKSEIFDDQFSVERPDGSNFTLKIRSTKLEDSAMYFCASRDRRSGANVLTFGAGSRLTVL.